The 30 T cell receptor beta chains presented below share a single source sample, sequenced in a study of blood T cell repertoires in COVID-19. TCRdb's table, derived via immunoSEQ multiplex PCR, lists solely in-frame clones and lacks some. This sample has roughly 90,000 clones; about 85% occur once, and the top ten carry around 12%. Sequenced sample: peripheral blood. The receptors originated from a human donor in a cohort sampled during active COVID-19.

This rearrangement joins TRBV19 to TRBJ1-4; D is uncertain. This CDR3 has 14 amino acids. Germline loops: CDR1 LNHDA, CDR2 SQIVND (reference sequence). The ends were cut back, 7 bases at V and 0 bases at J, with 9 bases in the middle. This CDR3 reads CASKQSATNEKLFF. CDR3 DNA: TGTGCCAGTAAACAGAGTGCAACTAATGAAAAACTGTTTTTT.

The chain combines TRBV19 with TRBJ2-7, with a weak D call TRBD2 (6 bases). Trimming left V 6 bases short and J 9 bases short, with 18 bases between. The CDR3 has 13 residues. Germline CDR1 and CDR2: LNHDA and SQIVND (reference sequence). The CDR3 DNA is TGTGCCAGTAGCTCCGGGCAGGGAGGTTGGCAGTACTTC. Translation: CASSSGQGGWQYF.

J is TRBJ1-1 and V is TRBV14; possibly TRBD1 for D (5 bases). The CDR3 covers 16 residues. V was trimmed by 2 bases and J by 0 bases, leaving 13 bases between them. Germline CDR1 SGHDN, CDR2 FVKESK. The CDR3 DNA reads TGTGCCAGCAGCCAAAGGGCAGGGCTTATGAACACTGAAGCTTTCTTT. It is translated as CASSQRAGLMNTEAFF.

CDR3 in amino acids: CASSPREGAHPMDTQYF. CDR3 in DNA: TGTGCCAGCAGCCCCCGGGAGGGGGCCCATCCTATGGATACGCAGTATTTT. This chain uses TRBV9 with TRBJ2-3; D may be TRBD2 (8 bases). The CDR3 extends over 17 amino acids. Trimming removed 4 bases at V and 6 bases at J, with 24 bases between. CDR1 and CDR2 (germline): SGDLS, YYNGEE.

The CDR3 here is CSVGGPSSYEQYF. The CDR3 coding sequence is TGCAGCGTGGGAGGACCTAGCTCCTACGAGCAGTACTTC. V and J are TRBV29-1 and TRBJ2-7, with a weak D call TRBD2 (6 bases). The germline V gene has CDR1 SQVTM and CDR2 ANQGSEA. CDR3 length: 13 residues. With 6 bases removed from V and 0 bases from J, the gap between germline ends came to 12 bases.

The genes are TRBV7-9 and TRBJ2-1, with D possibly being TRBD2 (5 bases). Germline CDR1 SEHNR, CDR2 FQNEAQ (reference sequence). Trimming pared 0 bases from V and 8 bases from J, leaving 20 bases between. The CDR3 contains 17 residues. The CDR3 nucleotides are TGTGCCAGCAGCTTAGCGCAGCGGTTACAAGGTTCTTATGAGCAGTTCTTC. It specifies CASSLAQRLQGSYEQFF.

The chain is built from TRBV19 and TRBJ2-2; unclear D gene. This CDR3 spans 12 amino acids. Germline loops: CDR1 LNHDA, CDR2 SQIVND (reference sequence). Trimming shortened V by 8 bases and J by 6 bases, and 10 bases separated the two germline ends. The CDR3 spells CASSQVPGELFF. DNA for the CDR3: TGTGCCAGTTCTCAGGTACCCGGGGAGCTGTTTTTT.

To note about this clone: At one boundary the junction diverges from the germline segment, which might be a read error. The chain uses TRBV5-5 and TRBJ1-1; TRBD1 agrees at 7 bases. The length of the CDR3 is 16 residues. Germline V gives CDR1 SGHKS, CDR2 YYEKEE (reference sequence). CDR3 nucleotides: TGTGCCAGCAGCTTAGGGGGCGGTGAAGCCCACCAACCGAGGTACTTT. Translation gives CASSLGGGEAHQPRYF.

CDR3 in DNA: TGTGCCAGCTCGGGGGGCAATCAGCCCCAGCATTTT. Translating gives CASSGGNQPQHF. The gene calls are TRBV19 and TRBJ1-5; D might be TRBD1 (5 bases). The CDR3 extends over 12 amino acids. V was pared by 9 bases and J by 2 bases, with 8 bases between. Germline assignment: CDR1 LNHDA and CDR2 SQIVND (reference sequence).

The rearrangement joins TRBV5-1 to TRBJ2-5; 7 bases align to TRBD1. Trimming removed 3 bases from V and 4 bases from J; junction bases left unmatched: 12. The CDR3 has 16 amino acids. Germline assignment: CDR1 SGHRS and CDR2 YFSETQ. CDR3 protein: CASSWATGSQGETQYF. DNA of the CDR3: TGCGCCAGCAGCTGGGCGACAGGGTCGCAGGGAGAGACCCAGTACTTC.

This clone showed up just once. The rearrangement joins TRBV6-2 or TRBV6-3 to TRBJ1-2; D is perhaps TRBD1 (6 bases). Germline V gene sequence: CDR1 MNHEY, CDR2 SVGEGT. With 0 bases removed from V and 4 bases from J, the gap between germline ends came to 12 bases. This CDR3 has 15 amino acids. The CDR3 coding sequence is TGTGCCAGCAGTTACTCGGGAGGGGGAGCCTATGGCTACACCTTC. Amino acid sequence: CASSYSGGGAYGYTF.

The J gene is TRBJ1-1, the V gene TRBV12-3 or TRBV12-4; no definite D call. The CDR3 runs 13 residues. Trimming cost V 7 bases and J 3 bases, with 12 bases left between them. DNA of the CDR3: TGTGCCAGCACACTAGGATGGGACACTGAAGCTTTCTTT. Translating gives CASTLGWDTEAFF.

J is TRBJ1-2 and V is TRBV30, with 7 bases aligning to TRBD1. Trimming at V came to 0 bases and at J to 8 bases, leaving 6 bases not matched to a gene. CDR1 and CDR2 from the germline V gene are GTSNPN and SVGIG (reference sequence). This CDR3 region has 13 residues. The CDR3 DNA reads TGTGCCTGGAGTGTCGACAGGGCCGGGGGCTACACCTTC. This codes for CAWSVDRAGGYTF.

As DNA, the CDR3 is TGTGCCAGCACCAGTCGGGGTTACAATGAGCAGTTCTTC. Protein product: CASTSRGYNEQFF. The V and J genes are TRBV3-1 (or the pseudogene TRBV3-2) and TRBJ2-1; a possible D gene is TRBD2 (5 bases). The germline gives CDR1 LGHDT, CDR2 YNNKEL (reference sequence). The CDR3 runs to 13 residues. The V end was cut by 7 bases, the J end by 4 bases, with 11 bases between.

V and J are TRBV10-3 and TRBJ2-6; D possibly corresponds to TRBD1 (6 bases). Germline CDR1 ENHRY, CDR2 SYGVKD. This CDR3 is 15 amino acids long. Trimming cost V 7 bases and J 2 bases, with 12 bases left between them. The CDR3 DNA follows: TGTGCCATCACCCAGGACAGCCCTGGGGCCAACGTCCTGACTTTC. Amino acids: CAITQDSPGANVLTF.

The chain employs TRBV2 and TRBJ2-1; TRBD2 matches 11 bases. The CDR3 extends over 15 amino acids. Trimming at V came to 6 bases and at J to 8 bases, leaving 9 bases not matched to a gene. Germline V lookup: CDR1 SNHLY, CDR2 FYNNEI. The CDR3 sequence is CASRRRLAGGDEQFF. CDR3 sequence (DNA): TGTGCCAGCAGAAGGCGGCTAGCGGGAGGAGATGAGCAGTTCTTC.

The V and J genes are TRBV6-5 and TRBJ2-7, with D perhaps matching TRBD1 (6 bases). Germline CDR1 reads MNHEY; CDR2 reads SVGAGI. Trimming removed 5 bases at V and 2 bases at J, with 13 bases between. This CDR3 spans 14 amino acids. The CDR3 region is CASSPNGQTYEQYF. The CDR3 DNA reads TGTGCCAGCAGTCCTAATGGACAGACCTACGAGCAGTACTTC.

J is TRBJ1-6 and V is TRBV27; no definite D call. From germline, CDR1 is MNHEY and CDR2 SMNVEV (reference sequence). V shed 2 bases and J shed 7 bases, with 3 bases lying between them. The length of the CDR3 is 12 residues. The CDR3 sequence is CASSLGNSPLHF. CDR3 nucleotide sequence: TGTGCCAGCAGTTTAGGCAATTCACCCCTCCACTTT.

The chain couples TRBV30 to TRBJ2-4; no firm D call. CDR3 length equals 13 residues. Per the germline V gene, CDR1 is GTSNPN and CDR2 is SVGIG (reference sequence). Trimming took 7 bases from V and 0 from J, leaving 10 bases between them. As DNA, the CDR3 is TGTGCCTACGGTGTTCTAGCCAAAAACATTCAGTACTTC. It yields the protein CAYGVLAKNIQYF.

The chain employs TRBV7-3 and TRBJ1-5; tentatively, D is TRBD1 (6 bases). Between the trimmed V and J ends, which lost 5 bases and 7 bases, there was a span of 18 bases. CDR1 SGHTA and CDR2 FQGTGA come from the germline V gene. The length of the CDR3 is 15 residues. The CDR3 nucleotides read TGTGCCAGCAGCCCCACTGGGGGGGCGAGGCAGCCCCAGCATTTT. Translation: CASSPTGGARQPQHF.

As concerns this clone: At one end, the junction sequence differs from germline, possibly due to a read error. The chain carries TRBV4-3 and TRBJ2-7; 8 positions match TRBD2. This CDR3 contains 15 residues. Germline values: CDR1 LGHNA, CDR2 YSLEER. In DNA form, the CDR3 reads TGCGCCAGCAGCCAAGAAGCGGGAGTCTCCTCCGAGCAGTACTTC. Amino acids: CASSQEAGVSSEQYF.

The chain combines TRBV11-2 with TRBJ1-3; D remains unclear. Trimming shortened V by 7 bases and J by 4 bases, and 17 bases separated the two germline ends. The CDR3 sequence is 15 residues long. The V gene's germline CDR1 is SGHAT and CDR2 FQNNGV. The CDR3 region has the DNA TGTGCCAGCACCAGAACAGCTCGCTCCGGAAACACCATATATTTT. It is translated as CASTRTARSGNTIYF.

V is TRBV11-3 and J is TRBJ2-2, with 10 positions matching TRBD2. The junction had 6 bases not matched to a gene; V was cut back by 5 bases and J by 3 bases. Germline V gene data show CDR1 as SGHNT and CDR2 as YENEEA. This CDR3 spans 16 amino acids. The CDR3 reads CASSARLAGYTGELFF. CDR3 nucleotides: TGTGCCAGCAGCGCGAGACTAGCGGGTTACACCGGGGAGCTGTTTTTT.

V usage is TRBV2 and J usage is TRBJ2-5; the D gene is possibly TRBD2 (5 bases). The germline V and J ends were trimmed by 5 bases and 2 bases, with 9 bases remaining between them. The V gene's germline CDR1 is SNHLY and CDR2 FYNNEI. The CDR3 extends over 13 amino acids. CDR3 sequence reads: CASSTRSQETQYF. The CDR3 DNA is TGTGCCAGCAGTACTAGGAGTCAAGAGACCCAGTACTTC.

The genes are TRBV15 and TRBJ2-5, with TRBD2 identical over 7 bases. Germline lookup yields CDR1 LNHNV and CDR2 YYDKDF (reference sequence). J lost 2 bases, V lost 1 base, and 4 bases had no gene match. CDR3 length: 15 amino acids. The CDR3 region is CATSRGPGRQETQYF. The CDR3 DNA is TGTGCCACCAGCAGAGGGCCCGGGAGGCAAGAGACCCAGTACTTC.

V usage is TRBV5-1 and J usage is TRBJ1-4, with 7 bases fitting TRBD1. This CDR3 comprises 15 residues. The V gene end was trimmed by 4 bases and the J gene end by 6 bases; junction bases not matched to a gene: 9. Germline V gene sequence: CDR1 SGHRS, CDR2 YFSETQ. CDR3 nucleotide sequence: TGCGCCAGCAGCGTCCAGGCCGGACAGGATGAAAAACTGTTTTTT. It codes for CASSVQAGQDEKLFF. The full variable domain, in which reference TRBV5-1 and TRBJ1-4 provide the parts outside the CDR3, is KAGVTQTPRYLIKTRGQQVTLSCSPISGHRSVSWYQQTPGQGLQFLFEYFSETQRNKGNFPGRFSGRQFSNSRSEMNVSTLELGDSALYLCASSVQAGQDEKLFFGSGTQLSVL.

The J gene is TRBJ2-3, the V gene TRBV6-6; possibly TRBD1 for D (5 bases). The ends were cut back, 7 bases at V and 0 bases at J, with 14 bases in the middle. Per the germline V gene, CDR1 is MNHNY and CDR2 is SVGAGI (reference sequence). The CDR3 runs 15 residues. The CDR3, as DNA: TGTGCCAGCACAGTAGGGGTCCCTAGCACAGATACGCAGTATTTT. Protein sequence: CASTVGVPSTDTQYF.

CDR3 sequence reads: CASSLQETGYTF. CDR3 in DNA: TGTGCCAGCAGCCTTCAGGAAACCGGCTACACCTTC. The chain recombines TRBV7-8 with TRBJ1-2; D unresolved. From germline, CDR1 is SGHVS and CDR2 FQNEAQ. The CDR3 covers 12 residues. Trimming took off 5 bases at V and 8 bases at J, with 12 bases between the two ends.

This clone appeared once. The chain is built from TRBV29-1 and TRBJ2-7; 7 positions match TRBD2. CDR1 is SQVTM and CDR2 is ANQGSEA in the germline V gene. This CDR3 has 14 amino acids. Trimming cost V 4 bases and J 2 bases; bases outside gene matches: 8. CDR3 protein: CSVVGGGFAYEQYF. In DNA, the CDR3 is TGCAGCGTTGTCGGCGGGGGATTCGCCTACGAGCAGTACTTC.

The rearrangement links TRBV5-6 to TRBJ2-3, with 10 bases that match TRBD1. Germline V CDR1 and CDR2: SGHDT, YYEEEE. Trimming removed 3 bases from V and 2 bases from J; junction bases left unmatched: 6. The CDR3 is 16 residues long. The CDR3, as DNA: TGTGCCAGCAGCTCGGGACAGGGGTCATCCACAGATACGCAGTATTTT. It encodes CASSSGQGSSTDTQYF.